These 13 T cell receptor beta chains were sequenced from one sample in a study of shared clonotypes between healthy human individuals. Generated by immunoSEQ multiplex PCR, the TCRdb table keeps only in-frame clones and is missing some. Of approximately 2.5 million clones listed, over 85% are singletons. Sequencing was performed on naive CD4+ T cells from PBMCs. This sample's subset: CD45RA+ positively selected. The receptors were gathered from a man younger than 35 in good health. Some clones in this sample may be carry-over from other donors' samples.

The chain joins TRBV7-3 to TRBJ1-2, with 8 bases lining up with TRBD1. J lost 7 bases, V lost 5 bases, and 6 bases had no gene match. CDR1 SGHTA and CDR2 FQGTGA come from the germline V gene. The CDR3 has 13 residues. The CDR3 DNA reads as TGTGCCAGCAGCCGAGACAGGGGCCTTGGCTACACCTTC. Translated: CASSRDRGLGYTF.

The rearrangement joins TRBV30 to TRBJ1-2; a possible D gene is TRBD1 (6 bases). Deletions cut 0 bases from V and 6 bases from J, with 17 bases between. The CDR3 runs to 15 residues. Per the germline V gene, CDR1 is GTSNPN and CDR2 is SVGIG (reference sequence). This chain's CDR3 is CAWSVLGTRGDGYTF. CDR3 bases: TGTGCCTGGAGTGTACTCGGGACAAGAGGCGATGGCTACACCTTC.

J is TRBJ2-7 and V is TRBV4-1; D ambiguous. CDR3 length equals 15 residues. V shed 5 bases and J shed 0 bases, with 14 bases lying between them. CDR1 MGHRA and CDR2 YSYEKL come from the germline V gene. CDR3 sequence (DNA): TGCGCCAGCAGCTCTTGGACCCATCGCTCCTACGAGCAGTACTTC. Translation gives CASSSWTHRSYEQYF.

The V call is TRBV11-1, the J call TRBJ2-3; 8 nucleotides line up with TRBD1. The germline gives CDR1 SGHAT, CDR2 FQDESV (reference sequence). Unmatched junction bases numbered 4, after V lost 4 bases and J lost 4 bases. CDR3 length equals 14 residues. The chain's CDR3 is CASSSRTGPDTQYF. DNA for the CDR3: TGTGCCAGCAGCTCCCGGACAGGGCCAGATACGCAGTATTTT. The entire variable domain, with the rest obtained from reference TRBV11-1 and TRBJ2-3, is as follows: EAEVAQSPRYKITEKSQAVAFWCDPISGHATLYWYRQILGQGPELLVQFQDESVVDDSQLPKDRFSAERLKGVDSTLKIQPAELGDSAMYLCASSSRTGPDTQYFGPGTRLTVL.

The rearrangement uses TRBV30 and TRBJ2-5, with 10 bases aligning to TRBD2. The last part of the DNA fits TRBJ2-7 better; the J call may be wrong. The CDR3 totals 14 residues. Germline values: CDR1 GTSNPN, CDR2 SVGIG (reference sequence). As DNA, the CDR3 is TGTGCCTGGAGTGTTGGACTAGCGGTTTACGAGCAGTACTTC. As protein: CAWSVGLAVYEQYF.

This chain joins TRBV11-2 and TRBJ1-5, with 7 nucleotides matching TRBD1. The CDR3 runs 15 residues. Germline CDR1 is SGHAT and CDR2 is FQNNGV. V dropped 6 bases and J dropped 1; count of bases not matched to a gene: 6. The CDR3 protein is CASRPGTASNQPQHF. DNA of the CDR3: TGTGCCAGCAGGCCCGGGACAGCGAGCAATCAGCCCCAGCATTTT.

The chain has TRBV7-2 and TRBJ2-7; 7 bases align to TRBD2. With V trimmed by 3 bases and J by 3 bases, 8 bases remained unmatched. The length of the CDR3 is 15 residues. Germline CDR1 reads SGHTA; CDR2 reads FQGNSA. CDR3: CASSLGGTKYYEQYF. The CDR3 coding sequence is TGTGCCAGCAGCTTGGGGGGGACTAAATACTACGAGCAGTACTTC.

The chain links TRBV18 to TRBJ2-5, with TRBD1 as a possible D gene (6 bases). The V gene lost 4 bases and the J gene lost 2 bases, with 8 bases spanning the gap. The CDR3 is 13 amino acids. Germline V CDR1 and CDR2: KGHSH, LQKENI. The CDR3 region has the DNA TGTGCCAGCTCACGGGACACTCAAGAGACCCAGTACTTC. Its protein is CASSRDTQETQYF.

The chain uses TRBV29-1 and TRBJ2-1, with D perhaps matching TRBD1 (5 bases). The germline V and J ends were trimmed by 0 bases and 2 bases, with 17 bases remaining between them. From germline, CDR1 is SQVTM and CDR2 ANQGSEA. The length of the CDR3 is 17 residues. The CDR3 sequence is CSVEDPQRRGPYNEQFF. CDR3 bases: TGCAGCGTTGAAGATCCCCAGCGTAGGGGCCCCTACAATGAGCAGTTCTTC.

CDR3 nucleotides: TGTGCCAGCATTGACTCCAGACGCAATCAGCCCCAGCATTTT. Its translation: CASIDSRRNQPQHF. The chain couples TRBV6-6 to TRBJ1-5; no clear D gene. Trimming shortened V by 7 bases and J by 2 bases, and 12 bases separated the two germline ends. The germline gives CDR1 MNHNY, CDR2 SVGAGI (reference sequence). This CDR3 spans 14 amino acids.

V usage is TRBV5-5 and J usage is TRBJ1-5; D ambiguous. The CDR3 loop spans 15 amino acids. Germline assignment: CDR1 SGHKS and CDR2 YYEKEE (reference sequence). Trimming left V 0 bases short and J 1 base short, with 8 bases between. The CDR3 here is CASSLVGPSNQPQHF. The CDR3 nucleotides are TGTGCCAGCAGCTTGGTCGGCCCCAGCAATCAGCCCCAGCATTTT.

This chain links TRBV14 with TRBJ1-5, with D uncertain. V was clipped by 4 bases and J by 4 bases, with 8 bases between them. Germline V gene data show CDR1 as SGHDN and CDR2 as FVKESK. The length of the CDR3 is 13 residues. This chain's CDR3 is CASSPSRNQPQHF. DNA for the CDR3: TGTGCCAGCAGCCCGTCCCGTAATCAGCCCCAGCATTTT. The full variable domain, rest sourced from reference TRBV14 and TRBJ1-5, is EAGVTQFPSHSVIEKGQTVTLRCDPISGHDNLYWYRRVMGKEIKFLLHFVKESKQDESGMPNNRFLAERTGGTYSTLKVQPAELEDSGVYFCASSPSRNQPQHFGDGTRLSIL.

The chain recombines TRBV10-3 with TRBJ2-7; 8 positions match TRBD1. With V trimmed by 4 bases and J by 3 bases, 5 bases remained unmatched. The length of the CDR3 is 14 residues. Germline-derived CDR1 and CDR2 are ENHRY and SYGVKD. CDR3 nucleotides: TGTGCCATCAGTGTTCAGGGGGCGGTCTACGAGCAGTACTTC. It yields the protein CAISVQGAVYEQYF.